This T cell receptor beta chain was retrieved from a study of T cell changes during pregnancy in multiple sclerosis. The CDR3 is made up of 15 amino acids. The germline gives CDR1 MGHDK, CDR2 SYGVNS. V dropped 8 bases and J dropped 3; count of bases not matched to a gene: 9. The assay was immunoSEQ multiplex PCR, and TCRdb's table has in-frame clones only and misses some. Among roughly 100,000 clones listed, 92% were seen once. The source was peripheral blood, collected after pregnancy. This sequence was found in a female donor with multiple sclerosis, enrolled in a pregnancy study. The chain is built from TRBV25-1 and TRBJ2-1; TRBD1 matches 8 bases. CDR3 in amino acids: CASSTPGTGYNEQFF. The CDR3 DNA is TGTGCCAGCTCTACTCCCGGGACAGGCTACAATGAGCAGTTCTTC.